This passage covers 13 T cell receptor beta chains from one sample sequenced in a study of post-analysis software for immune sequencing data. Whole-study findings and limits: Comparison of patients with controls showed about 5 TRBV segments more frequent in patients, TRBV5-6, TRBV5-1 and TRBV20-1 among them.

These receptors' targets are unknown. Researchers reported that TCR beta cDNA libraries carried unique molecular identifiers. TCRdb reanalysed the PCR reads using MiXCR and keeps one entry per CDR3 protein. The repertoire consists of 750,000 to 900,000 distinct CDR3 sequences, with 46% occurring once and the leading ten covering roughly 4.9%. Input material: blood. These receptors originate from a girl between 10 and 17 years old with multiple sclerosis.

This clonotype was seen a few times. The V gene is TRBV27, the J gene TRBJ1-2, with TRBD1 as a possible D gene (5 bases). Germline V gives CDR1 MNHEY, CDR2 SMNVEV (reference sequence). The CDR3 totals 17 residues. Deletions cut 7 bases from V and 3 bases from J, with 24 bases between. This CDR3 reads CASTSRLRGPMYYGYTF. The CDR3 nucleotides are TGTGCCAGCACCTCCCGGCTGAGGGGCCCAATGTACTATGGCTACACCTTC.

The chain links TRBV4-3 to TRBJ2-1, with 13 bases matching TRBD2. Germline lookup yields CDR1 LGHNA and CDR2 YSLEER. The CDR3 contains 16 residues. V was clipped by 4 bases and J by 9 bases; unmatched bases: 9. CDR3 region: CASSLKHGTSGIEQFF. In DNA form, the CDR3 reads TGCGCCAGCAGCCTCAAACATGGGACTAGCGGGATTGAGCAGTTCTTC.

This clonotype was seen a handful of times. This chain uses TRBV4-3 with TRBJ2-6; D remains ambiguous. The CDR3 totals 17 residues. V was clipped by 0 bases and J by 4 bases, with 13 bases between them. Germline assignment: CDR1 LGHNA and CDR2 YSLEER. CDR3 bases: TGCGCCAGCAGCCAAGATCCGTTGGTTGCCGGGGCCAACGTCCTGACTTTC. Its protein is CASSQDPLVAGANVLTF.

This clonotype was seen only a few times. CDR3 sequence: CASTFGYREHQSETQYF. The CDR3 nucleotides are TGTGCCAGCACCTTTGGCTACAGGGAGCACCAGTCGGAGACCCAGTACTTC. The chain is built from TRBV7-9 and TRBJ2-5; D is possibly TRBD1 (6 bases). V lost 7 bases and J 5 bases, leaving 26 bases between the germline ends. The V gene's germline CDR1 is SEHNR and CDR2 FQNEAQ (reference sequence). The length of the CDR3 is 17 residues. Drawing the rest from reference TRBV7-9 and TRBJ2-5, the complete variable domain is DTGVSQNPRHKITKRGQNVTFRCDPISEHNRLYWYRQTLGQGPEFLTYFQNEAQLEKSRLLSDRFSAERPKGSFSTLEIQRTEQGDSAMYLCASTFGYREHQSETQYFGPGTRLLVL.

V gene TRBV20-1 combines with J gene TRBJ2-7; 8 nucleotides line up with TRBD2. Matching the DNA end better, TRBJ2-5 makes the J call doubtful. The CDR3 runs 18 residues. The germline V gene has CDR1 DFQATT and CDR2 SNEGSKA (reference sequence). The CDR3 DNA is TGCAGTGCTAGAGTAGGGGAATTAGCGGGATCGAATTCGGAGACCCAGTACTTC. This encodes CSARVGELAGSNSETQYF.

V is TRBV12-3 or TRBV12-4 and J is TRBJ2-7; perhaps TRBD2 as D (6 bases). The J call may be in error: the DNA end matches TRBJ2-5 better. The CDR3 sequence is 14 residues long. This CDR3 is CASSPGGGLKTQYF. The CDR3 DNA reads TGTGCCAGCAGCCCCGGCGGAGGGTTGAAGACCCAGTACTTC.

This clonotype was recorded a few times. The gene calls are TRBV6-5 and TRBJ2-7; 9 bases line up with TRBD2. The CDR3 is 16 amino acids. Trimming cost V 7 bases and J 2 bases; bases outside gene matches: 12. Germline assignment: CDR1 MNHEY and CDR2 SVGAGI. The CDR3 is CASTYRGREGPYEQYF. The CDR3 DNA reads TGTGCCAGCACCTACCGGGGGCGGGAGGGCCCCTACGAGCAGTACTTC.

This clonotype was counted at least ten times. The chain joins TRBV12-3 or TRBV12-4 to TRBJ1-1; tentatively, D is TRBD1 (6 bases). Trimming pared 9 bases from V and 5 bases from J, leaving 19 bases between. This CDR3 comprises 14 residues. This CDR3 is CASPRGGGGTEAFF. The CDR3 bases are TGTGCCAGTCCGAGGGGGGGAGGAGGAACTGAAGCTTTCTTT.

The chain couples TRBV29-1 to TRBJ2-7, with 7 bases that match TRBD1. This CDR3 contains 12 residues. Per the germline V gene, CDR1 is SQVTM and CDR2 is ANQGSEA. The junction had 3 bases not matched to a gene; V was cut back by 4 bases and J by 3 bases. The DNA for the CDR3 is TGCAGCGTTGGAAACAGGGGCTACGAGCAGTACTTC. Translation gives CSVGNRGYEQYF.

The V call is TRBV7-2, the J call TRBJ2-5, with a tentative D call TRBD2 (6 bases). This CDR3 spans 15 amino acids. Trimming shortened V by 4 bases and J by 0 bases, and 12 bases separated the two germline ends. Germline V lookup: CDR1 SGHTA, CDR2 FQGNSA. CDR3 DNA: TGTGCCAGCAGCTCTTACCGGGACTACCAAGAGACCCAGTACTTC. This codes for CASSSYRDYQETQYF.

V and J are TRBV3-1 and TRBJ2-7, with D perhaps being TRBD1 or TRBD2 (5 bases each). V was cut by 5 bases and J by 2 bases, with 19 bases left in between. Germline CDR1 reads LGHDT; CDR2 reads YNNKEL (reference sequence). This CDR3 comprises 16 residues. The CDR3 sequence is CASSAGLMGLTYEQYF. In DNA, the CDR3 is TGTGCCAGCAGCGCCGGACTTATGGGGCTGACCTACGAGCAGTACTTC.

Comments on this clonotype: An end of the junction does not agree with germline; a read error may underlie this. The chain couples TRBV4-3 to TRBJ1-2; D is undetermined. The CDR3 contains 14 residues. The germline gives CDR1 LGHNA, CDR2 YSLEER. CDR3 nucleotides: TGCACCAGCAGCCAAGTCCTTGAAGGGTATGGCTACACCTTC. As protein: CTSSQVLEGYGYTF.

Regarding this clonotype: At one end the junction does not follow the germline gene, possibly because of a read error. The chain links TRBV7-9 to TRBJ2-3; D not certain. Looked up from germline, CDR1 is SEHNR and CDR2 is FQNEAQ (reference sequence). The CDR3 length is 15 residues. In DNA, the CDR3 is TGTGCCGGCAGTTTCGGCAAGCAGATCACAGATACGCAGTATTTT. It specifies CAGSFGKQITDTQYF.